This T cell receptor (beta chain) appears in the sequencing data of a study of human versus mouse CDR3 diversity and MHC coevolution. Whole-study context: Between about 0.6 x 10^7 and 1.6 x 10^7 valid reads came from each sample. Study observations and caveats: Mice had fewer CDR3 deletions and insertions than humans on average. Approximately 1.7 million TCR beta clonotypes were estimated for humans, the largest repertoire.

The method was immunoSEQ multiplex PCR; TCRdb's version includes in-frame clones alone and lacks a portion of them. The sample includes tens of thousands of clones, 94% of them seen just once. CDR3 size: 13 residues. Germline lookup yields CDR1 MNHNY and CDR2 SVGAGI (reference sequence). The junction had 5 bases not matched to a gene; V was cut back by 6 bases and J by 5 bases. About this clone: Its antigen is undetermined.

Sample: naive CD4+ T cells from blood. As for subset: CD45RO-negative CD62L-positive naive CD4 T cells. This rearrangement joins TRBV6-6 to TRBJ2-5, with 8 bases identical to TRBD1. This sequence originates from a person aged 60 to 70 in good health. In DNA, the CDR3 is TGTGCCAGCAGGAGGACAGGGAAGGAGACCCAGTACTTC. It yields the protein CASRRTGKETQYF.